The sequence of this T cell receptor beta chain was determined in a study of T cell responses to AZD1222 COVID-19 vaccine. Background on the study: The study pooled second doses at about 4 or about 12 weeks.

Turning to this clone: Its specificity is not known.

Overall study results and limits: Reportedly, close to half of spike-specific TCRs are directed against unmutated variant regions. Seropositive AZD1222 recipients at baseline numbered only 6 or 7.

The protocol was immunoSEQ multiplex PCR, while the TCRdb copy is restricted to in-frame clones and leaves out a portion. This table holds more than 100,000 clones, around 90% found once. This CDR3 contains 16 residues. The V gene's germline CDR1 is SGHAT and CDR2 FQNNGV. The V and J ends lost 2 bases and 5 bases, in that order; junction bases with no gene match: 8. The TCR comes from an adult in good health. The starting material was peripheral blood, obtained on day 0 of AZD1222 vaccination. V usage is TRBV11-2 and J usage is TRBJ2-5; 10 positions agree with TRBD2. The CDR3 sequence: CASSLNSGGARETQYF. The CDR3 DNA sequence: TGTGCCAGCAGCTTAAACAGCGGGGGGGCCAGGGAGACCCAGTACTTC.